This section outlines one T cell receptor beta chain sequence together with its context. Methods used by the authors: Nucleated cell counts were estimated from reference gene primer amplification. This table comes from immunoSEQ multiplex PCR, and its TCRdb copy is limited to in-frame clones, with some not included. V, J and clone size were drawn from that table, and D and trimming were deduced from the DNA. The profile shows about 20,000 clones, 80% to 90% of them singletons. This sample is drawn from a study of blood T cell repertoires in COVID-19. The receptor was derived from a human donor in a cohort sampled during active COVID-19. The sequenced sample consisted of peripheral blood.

CDR3 nucleotides: TGTGCCAGCAGCCAGGCAGGGGATTCGGCTGGGGCCAACGTCCTGACTTTC. It codes for CASSQAGDSAGANVLTF. The chain combines TRBV3-1 (or the pseudogene TRBV3-2) with TRBJ2-6; D may be TRBD1 (6 bases). The germline V and J ends were trimmed by 3 bases and 2 bases, with 14 bases remaining between them. This CDR3 is 17 amino acids long. Germline V gene data show CDR1 as LGHDT and CDR2 as YNNKEL (reference sequence).